A single count supports the clone carrying this T cell receptor (beta chain). The table came from immunoSEQ multiplex PCR; TCRdb's copy has only in-frame clones and leaves some out. The sample gives tens of thousands of clones, over 75% of which show up once; around 11% is in the top ten. The data derive from a study of T cell changes during pregnancy in multiple sclerosis. Germline V gene lookup returns CDR1 MNHNS and CDR2 SASEGT. V lost 0 bases and J lost 10, with 9 bases in between. The CDR3 consists of 12 residues. This sequence originates from a female donor with multiple sclerosis, enrolled in a pregnancy study. Sequences were derived from CD8+ T cells from peripheral blood mononuclear cells, sampled in the third trimester of pregnancy. The rearrangement links TRBV6-1 to TRBJ1-1; D might be TRBD1 (5 bases). CDR3 sequence (DNA): TGTGCCAGCAGTGAAGCGGGGGGGAGAGCTTTCTTT. Protein sequence: CASSEAGGRAFF.